A selection of T cell receptor beta chains follows, all from one sample in a study of shared clonotypes between healthy human individuals. This table comes from immunoSEQ multiplex PCR, and its TCRdb copy is limited to in-frame clones, with some not included. Among fewer than 600,000 clones listed, approximately 79% were seen once. Input material: PBMCs. The origin of the receptors is a woman in her forties in good health. Some clones in this sample may be carry-over from other donors' samples. The CDR3 runs from the conserved cysteine through the conserved F or W. The D gene is left open where the match is weak. Clone size is stated in some rows and not others, as once, few, many or a class when expanded.

J | D | length | V | size | CDR3 | DNA
TRBJ1-1 | NA | 15 | TRBV18 | NA | CASSPRGGMNTEAFF | TGTGCCAGCTCACCACGGGGGGGAATGAACACTGAAGCTTTCTTT
TRBJ2-3 | NA | 13 | TRBV29-1 | NA | CSVGQSIEDTQYF | TGCAGCGTTGGGCAGAGTATAGAAGATACGCAGTATTTT
TRBJ2-7 | TRBD2 | 15 | TRBV5-1 | NA | CASSSTSGRANEQYF | TGCGCCAGCAGCTCCACTAGCGGGAGGGCCAACGAGCAGTACTTC
TRBJ2-2 | NA | 13 | TRBV4-3 | few | CASSPLAPGELFF | TGCGCCAGCAGCCCCCTAGCCCCCGGGGAGCTGTTTTTT
TRBJ2-1 | TRBD2 | 16 | TRBV27 | NA | CASSPLAGAGSGEQFF | TGTGCCAGCAGTCCACTAGCGGGGGCGGGGTCTGGTGAGCAGTTCTTC
TRBJ1-6 | NA | 14 | TRBV28 | NA | CASRKGQQNSPLHF | TGTGCCAGCAGAAAAGGACAGCAGAATTCACCCCTCCACTTT
TRBJ2-2 | NA | 15 | TRBV5-1 | NA | CASSLGQVRTGELFF | TGCGCCAGCAGCTTGGGACAGGTCCGCACCGGGGAGCTGTTTTTT
TRBJ1-3 | NA | 15 | TRBV25-1 | NA | CASSELGEAGNTIYF | TGTGCCAGCAGTGAATTGGGAGAAGCTGGAAACACCATATATTTT
TRBJ2-2 | NA | 16 | TRBV27 | NA | CASSLQRTVITGELFF | TGTGCCAGCAGTTTACAGCGGACGGTTATCACCGGGGAGCTGTTTTTT
TRBJ2-2 | NA | 12 | TRBV11-2 | NA | CASSRNQGELFF | TGTGCCAGCAGCCGGAATCAAGGGGAGCTGTTTTTT
TRBJ2-1 | TRBD2 | 16 | TRBV11-1 | NA | CASSTTGTSGYNEQFF | TGTGCCAGCAGCACCACCGGGACTAGCGGTTACAATGAGCAGTTCTTC
TRBJ2-5 | TRBD2 | 18 | TRBV28 | NA | CASSLRKRASGIQETQYF | TGTGCCAGCAGTTTACGGAAACGGGCTAGCGGGATTCAAGAGACCCAGTACTTC
TRBJ2-1 | TRBD2 | 20 | TRBV9 | once | CASSRITGTSGRASNNEQFF | TGTGCCAGCAGCCGTATCACCGGGACTAGCGGGAGGGCCTCGAACAATGAGCAGTTCTTC
TRBJ2-3 | NA | 13 | TRBV2 | NA | CASSRPDSTKRFF | TGTGCCAGCAGTCGGCCCGACAGTACGAAGCGGTTTTTT